The rows below give T cell receptor beta chains drawn from one sample of a study of blood T cells in healthy people across ages. MiXCR was run by TCRdb on the 5' RACE reads, yielding one entry per CDR3 protein. The data hold over 1,300,000 distinct CDR3 sequences, with approximately 63% observed a single time. The sample was blood. The source is a man in his late teens or twenties in good health. CDR3s include the opening cysteine and the closing phenylalanine or tryptophan. The order of the fields is D gene, clone size, V gene, J gene, CDR3 protein, CDR3 DNA. A D gene is named only where the DNA matches it firmly. Rows may omit the clone size; those that give it use once, few, many or a size class.

>.|.|TRBV5-1|TRBJ1-2
CASSLAGSGDADGYTF
TGCGCCAGCAGCTTGGCCGGTTCAGGGGATGCAGATGGCTACACCTTC
>.|few|TRBV12-3/TRBV12-4|TRBJ1-2
CASSFVGKLDGYTF
TGTGCCAGCAGTTTTGTGGGGAAGTTGGATGGCTACACCTTC
>.|many|TRBV4-1|TRBJ2-3
CASSQDRDTDTQYF
TGCGCCAGCAGCCAAGACCGGGACACAGATACGCAGTATTTT
>.|.|TRBV28|TRBJ2-1
CASSLGRGVSF
TGTGCCAGCAGTTTAGGGAGAGGGGTAAGCTTC
>TRBD2|few|TRBV4-1|TRBJ2-1
CASSQPGTSVNEQFF
TGCGCCAGCAGCCAACCTGGGACTAGCGTAAATGAGCAGTTCTTC
>.|few|TRBV10-3|TRBJ2-3
CAINYDGDTDTQYF
TGTGCCATCAATTACGACGGGGACACAGATACGCAGTATTTT
>TRBD1|.|TRBV6-6|TRBJ2-1
CASSHDRVNNEQFF
TGTGCCAGCAGTCATGACAGGGTAAACAATGAGCAGTTCTTC
>TRBD2|.|TRBV10-3|TRBJ2-1
CATLGTSGDEQFF
TGTGCCACCCTAGGGACTAGCGGGGATGAGCAGTTCTTC
>.|.|TRBV5-1|TRBJ2-5
CASTEGEETQYF
TGCGCCAGCACCGAGGGGGAAGAGACCCAGTACTTC
>.|.|TRBV3-1|TRBJ2-7
CASSPLGQATYEQYF
TGTGCCAGCAGCCCCCTGGGGCAGGCAACCTACGAGCAGTACTTC
>TRBD1|few|TRBV4-1|TRBJ2-7
CASSQRQGVSYEQYF
TGCGCCAGCAGCCAAAGACAGGGGGTATCCTACGAGCAGTACTTC
>TRBD1|.|TRBV7-9|TRBJ2-1
CASSFLRDRAYNEQFF
TGTGCCAGCAGCTTCCTCCGGGACAGGGCCTACAATGAGCAGTTCTTC
>TRBD2|.|TRBV2|TRBJ2-3
CASRGLAGRTDTQYF
TGTGCCAGCAGGGGACTAGCGGGGCGCACAGATACGCAGTATTTT
>.|few|TRBV20-1|TRBJ1-6
CSARRGFVDSPLHF
TGCAGTGCGAGACGGGGGTTTGTAGACTCACCCCTCCACTTT
>TRBD2|.|TRBV27|TRBJ2-1
CASRPLAGPNEQFF
TGTGCCAGCAGACCGCTAGCGGGGCCGAATGAGCAGTTCTTC
>.|.|TRBV7-9|TRBJ1-5
CASRDEQQHF
TGTGCCAGCAGAGACGAGCAGCAGCATTTT
>TRBD2|.|TRBV2|TRBJ2-1
CASSESSGSYNEQFF
TGTGCCAGCAGTGAGTCCAGCGGGAGCTACAATGAGCAGTTCTTC
>TRBD1|once|TRBV13|TRBJ1-5
CASSLGAQGNQPQHF
TGTGCCAGCAGCTTAGGCGCACAGGGGAATCAGCCCCAGCATTTT
>.|.|TRBV2|TRBJ2-7
CASSEAPSGAGYEQYF
TGTGCCAGCAGTGAAGCGCCCTCGGGGGCAGGCTACGAGCAGTACTTC
>.|.|TRBV6-6|TRBJ1-5
CASSPNQPQHF
TGTGCCAGCAGTCCTAATCAGCCCCAGCATTTT
>TRBD1|few|TRBV20-1|TRBJ1-5
CSAPSVGTGNQPQHF
TGCAGTGCTCCCTCGGTGGGGACAGGCAATCAGCCCCAGCATTTT
>.|.|TRBV6-1|TRBJ1-2
CASSENYLGGYTF
TGTGCCAGCAGTGAAAATTACCTGGGGGGCTACACCTTC
>.|.|TRBV4-1|TRBJ2-4
CASSQGRSGDLAKNIQYF
TGCGCCAGCAGCCAAGGAAGGAGTGGCGATCTAGCCAAAAACATTCAGTACTTC
>TRBD1|.|TRBV6-1|TRBJ2-1
CASSEGLGQGGNEQFF
TGTGCCAGCAGTGAAGGATTGGGACAGGGGGGAAATGAGCAGTTCTTC
>.|.|TRBV18|TRBJ2-7
CASSPRNGASYEQYF
TGTGCCAGCTCACCACGGAACGGCGCCTCCTACGAGCAGTACTTC
>.|.|TRBV4-3|TRBJ2-7
CASSPGHKGSYEQYF
TGCGCCAGCAGCCCCGGACACAAGGGCTCCTACGAGCAGTACTTC
>.|.|TRBV28|TRBJ2-1
CASSPMAGSYNEQFF
TGTGCCAGCAGTCCGATGGCGGGCTCCTACAATGAGCAGTTCTTC
>TRBD1|.|TRBV2|TRBJ1-6
CASKEGGNSPLHF
TGTGCCAGCAAGGAAGGGGGCAATTCACCCCTCCACTTT
>.|.|TRBV29-1|TRBJ2-1
CSVEGGQFF
TGCAGCGTTGAAGGTGGGCAGTTCTTC